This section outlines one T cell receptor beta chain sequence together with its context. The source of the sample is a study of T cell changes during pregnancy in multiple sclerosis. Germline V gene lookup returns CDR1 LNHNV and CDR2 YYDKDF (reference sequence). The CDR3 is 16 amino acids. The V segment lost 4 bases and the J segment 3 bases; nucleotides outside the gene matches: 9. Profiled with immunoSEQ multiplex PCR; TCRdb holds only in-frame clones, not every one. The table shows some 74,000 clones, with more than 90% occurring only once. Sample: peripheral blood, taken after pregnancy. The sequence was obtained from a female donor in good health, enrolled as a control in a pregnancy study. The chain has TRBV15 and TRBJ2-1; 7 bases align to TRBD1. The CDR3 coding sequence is TGTGCCACCAGCACCCAACAGGGGTTAAACTACAATGAGCAGTTCTTC. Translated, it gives CATSTQQGLNYNEQFF.